Listed here are 19 T cell receptor beta chains from one sample, sequenced in a study of blood T cell repertoires in COVID-19 (TCRdb year 2020). Libraries were constructed by the immunoSEQ multiplex PCR assay. As stored in TCRdb, this immuneACCESS dataset retains in-frame rearrangements with V and J assigned. A fraction of the clones does not appear; measured against another copy, unresolved V genes explain less than half of the discrepancy, and the remainder lacks a known reason. This sample holds about 310,000 clones; around 91% were observed only once. Of the sample, 0.8% to 1.3% is held by the ten largest clones. Source material: peripheral blood. The source of these receptors is a woman between 35 and 50 years old with COVID-19, enrolled during active disease.

The chain combines TRBV5-1 with TRBJ1-4; a weak D match, TRBD1 (6 bases). Germline V CDR1 and CDR2: SGHRS, YFSETQ. The V and J ends lost 2 bases and 4 bases respectively, with 12 bases between them. The length of the CDR3 is 15 residues. The CDR3 DNA sequence: TGCGCCAGCAGCTTTGGGGGGGCCGGTAATGAAAAACTGTTTTTT. Its translation is CASSFGGAGNEKLFF.

This rearrangement joins TRBV12-3 or TRBV12-4 to TRBJ1-5; D remains unclear. The CDR3 has 13 amino acids. The germline V and J ends were trimmed by 6 bases and 8 bases, with 14 bases remaining between them. In DNA form, the CDR3 reads TGTGCCAGCAGCTATACCGGGCGGGAGCCCCAGCATTTT. Protein: CASSYTGREPQHF.

This chain joins TRBV28 and TRBJ1-5, with D perhaps TRBD1 (5 bases). The CDR3 loop spans 15 amino acids. V was cut by 3 bases and J by 4 bases, with 13 bases left in between. Germline V gene data show CDR1 as MDHEN and CDR2 as SYDVKM. CDR3 in amino acids: CASSFQGSENQPQHF. As DNA, the CDR3 is TGTGCCAGCAGTTTTCAGGGCTCTGAAAATCAGCCCCAGCATTTT.

This chain links TRBV19 with TRBJ1-2; the D gene is possibly TRBD1 (5 bases). The CDR3 is 13 residues long. Trimming removed 3 bases from V and 6 bases from J, with 11 bases in between. Germline loops: CDR1 LNHDA, CDR2 SQIVND (reference sequence). The CDR3 DNA sequence: TGTGCCAGTAGTATCGACAGAAGCGATGGCTACACCTTC. Its protein product is CASSIDRSDGYTF.

This chain connects TRBV18 to TRBJ1-6; 9 bases are shared with TRBD1. This CDR3 has 16 amino acids. V lost 5 bases, J lost 6 bases, and 8 bases stayed unmatched. The germline CDR1 and CDR2 sequences are KGHSH and LQKENI. This CDR3 is CASSSGQGRINSPLHF. The CDR3 DNA reads TGTGCCAGCTCATCCGGACAGGGGAGGATTAATTCACCCCTCCACTTT.

J is TRBJ1-5 and V is TRBV25-1; the D is unclear. The CDR3 runs to 14 residues. V shed 1 base and J shed 7 bases, with 11 bases lying between them. The V gene's germline CDR1 is MGHDK and CDR2 SYGVNS. The CDR3 here is CASSESLAVQPQHF. For the CDR3, the DNA is TGTGCCAGCAGTGAATCCCTGGCAGTCCAGCCCCAGCATTTT.

V usage is TRBV4-2 and J usage is TRBJ1-6; 10 bases line up with TRBD1. Germline assignment: CDR1 LGHNA and CDR2 YNFKEQ. There are 19 residues in the CDR3. The V segment lost 0 bases and the J segment 10 bases; nucleotides outside the gene matches: 15. The CDR3 is CASSQERGTGEGLSSPLHF. CDR3 DNA sequence: TGTGCCAGCAGCCAAGAAAGGGGGACAGGGGAAGGGTTAAGCTCACCCCTCCACTTT.

The CDR3 spells CASSPQGSNPGATEAFF. The CDR3, as DNA: TGTGCCAGCAGCCCACAGGGGTCGAACCCCGGCGCCACTGAAGCTTTCTTT. This chain links TRBV7-9 with TRBJ1-1; 7 bases match TRBD1. With V trimmed by 5 bases and J by 4 bases, 16 bases remained unmatched. In germline, CDR1 is SEHNR, CDR2 FQNEAQ (reference sequence). There are 17 residues in the CDR3.

The chain couples TRBV27 to TRBJ2-7; TRBD1 agrees at 12 bases. There are 17 residues in the CDR3. Germline loops: CDR1 MNHEY, CDR2 SMNVEV (reference sequence). V lost 5 bases and J lost 6; bases outside the gene matches: 14. CDR3 in DNA: TGTGCCAGCAGTGTCACCGGGACAGGGGGCCCCAGGCGCGAGCAGTACTTC. Translation: CASSVTGTGGPRREQYF.

This rearrangement joins TRBV28 to TRBJ2-1, with D perhaps TRBD2 (6 bases). The CDR3 has 15 amino acids. Trimming cost V 6 bases and J 3 bases, with 15 bases left between them. Germline loops: CDR1 MDHEN, CDR2 SYDVKM. The CDR3 is CASRGGEGYYNEQFF. The CDR3, as DNA: TGTGCCAGCAGGGGGGGAGAGGGGTACTACAATGAGCAGTTCTTC.

This clone was found once. The genes are TRBV7-3 and TRBJ2-3; possible D gene TRBD2, 5 bases. The CDR3 spans 15 residues. CDR1 and CDR2 from the germline V gene are SGHTA and FQGTGA. Deletions cut 3 bases from V and 0 bases from J, with 10 bases between. The CDR3 sequence is CASSFQSGSTDTQYF. CDR3 coding DNA: TGTGCCAGCAGCTTTCAAAGCGGAAGCACAGATACGCAGTATTTT.

The chain recombines TRBV6-4 with TRBJ1-1; perhaps TRBD1 as D (5 bases). The CDR3 covers 13 residues. CDR1 is MRHNA and CDR2 is SNTAGT in the germline V gene. The V gene lost 3 bases and the J gene lost 4 bases, with 9 bases spanning the gap. CDR3: CASSEGVGTEAFF. The CDR3 DNA follows: TGTGCCAGCAGTGAAGGGGTGGGCACTGAAGCTTTCTTT.

V is TRBV5-1 and J is TRBJ2-7, with D possibly matching TRBD2 (6 bases). V was pared by 0 bases and J by 2 bases, with 9 bases between. This CDR3 spans 14 amino acids. Germline CDR1 SGHRS, CDR2 YFSETQ. In nucleotides, the CDR3 is TGCGCCAGCAGCTTGGAAAGGACTACCTACGAGCAGTACTTC. Amino acid sequence: CASSLERTTYEQYF.

In DNA form, the CDR3 reads TGTGCCAGCACCCCCCCGGCAGGGGTTAACTATGGCTACACCTTC. Residues: CASTPPAGVNYGYTF. V and J are TRBV28 and TRBJ1-2; TRBD1 is a possible D gene (6 bases). Germline values: CDR1 MDHEN, CDR2 SYDVKM. The ends were cut back, 7 bases at V and 1 base at J, with 16 bases in the middle. This CDR3 has 15 residues.

The count of this clone is one. The chain links TRBV4-2 to TRBJ2-1; TRBD2 might be the D (6 bases). V shed 7 bases and J shed 0 bases, with 16 bases lying between them. The CDR3 is made up of 16 amino acids. The germline V gene encodes CDR1 LGHNA and CDR2 YNFKEQ. CDR3 sequence (DNA): TGTGCCAGCACCGGAGGGACCGCGAGCTCCTACAATGAGCAGTTCTTC. Translation gives CASTGGTASSYNEQFF.

The V and J genes are TRBV4-3 and TRBJ2-5; 9 positions agree with TRBD2. CDR1 and CDR2 from the germline V gene are LGHNA and YSLEER. This CDR3 contains 16 residues. J was trimmed by 4 bases and V by 0 bases; bases with no gene match: 6. The chain's CDR3 is CASSQEGRGGAETQYF. The CDR3 DNA follows: TGCGCCAGCAGCCAAGAAGGACGCGGGGGGGCAGAGACCCAGTACTTC.

The chain combines TRBV27 with TRBJ2-7; 9 bases map to TRBD2. Per the germline V gene, CDR1 is MNHEY and CDR2 is SMNVEV (reference sequence). J was trimmed by 7 bases and V by 5 bases; bases with no gene match: 15. CDR3 length: 16 amino acids. CDR3 nucleotides: TGTGCCAGCAGTCCCCTGTTGTCTAGCGGGACTATGGAGCAGTACTTC. It yields the protein CASSPLLSSGTMEQYF.

CDR3 loop: CASSPLRRQGRYEQYF. CDR3 in DNA: TGTGCCAGCTCACCACTGCGGCGACAGGGAAGGTACGAGCAGTACTTC. The chain has TRBV18 and TRBJ2-7; TRBD1 matches 7 bases. This CDR3 is built from 16 residues. Germline V gene sequence: CDR1 KGHSH, CDR2 LQKENI. J was trimmed by 4 bases and V by 1 base; bases with no gene match: 10.

This sequence joins TRBV6-5 and TRBJ2-7; D is possibly TRBD2 (6 bases). CDR3 length: 15 residues. The V end was cut by 5 bases, the J end by 3 bases, with 17 bases between. Germline lookup yields CDR1 MNHEY and CDR2 SVGAGI. The CDR3 DNA is TGTGCCAGCAGTACTACAGTGGGACTTTACTACGAGCAGTACTTC. Its protein is CASSTTVGLYYEQYF.